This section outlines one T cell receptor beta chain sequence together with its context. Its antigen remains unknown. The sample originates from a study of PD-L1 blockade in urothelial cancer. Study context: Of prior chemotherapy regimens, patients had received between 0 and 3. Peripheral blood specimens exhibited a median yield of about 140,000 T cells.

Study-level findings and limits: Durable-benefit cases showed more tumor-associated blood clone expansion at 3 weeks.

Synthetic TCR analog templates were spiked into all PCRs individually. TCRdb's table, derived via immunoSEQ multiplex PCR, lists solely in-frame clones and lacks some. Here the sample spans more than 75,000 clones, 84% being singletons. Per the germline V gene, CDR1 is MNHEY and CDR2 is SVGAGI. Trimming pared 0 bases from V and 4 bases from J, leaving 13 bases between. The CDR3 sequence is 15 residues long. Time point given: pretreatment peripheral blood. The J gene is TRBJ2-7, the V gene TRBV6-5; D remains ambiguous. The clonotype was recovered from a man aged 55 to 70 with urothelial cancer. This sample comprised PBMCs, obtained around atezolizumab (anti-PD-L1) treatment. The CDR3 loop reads CASSYSFFAVYEQYF. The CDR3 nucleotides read TGTGCCAGCAGTTACTCCTTTTTTGCGGTGTACGAGCAGTACTTC.